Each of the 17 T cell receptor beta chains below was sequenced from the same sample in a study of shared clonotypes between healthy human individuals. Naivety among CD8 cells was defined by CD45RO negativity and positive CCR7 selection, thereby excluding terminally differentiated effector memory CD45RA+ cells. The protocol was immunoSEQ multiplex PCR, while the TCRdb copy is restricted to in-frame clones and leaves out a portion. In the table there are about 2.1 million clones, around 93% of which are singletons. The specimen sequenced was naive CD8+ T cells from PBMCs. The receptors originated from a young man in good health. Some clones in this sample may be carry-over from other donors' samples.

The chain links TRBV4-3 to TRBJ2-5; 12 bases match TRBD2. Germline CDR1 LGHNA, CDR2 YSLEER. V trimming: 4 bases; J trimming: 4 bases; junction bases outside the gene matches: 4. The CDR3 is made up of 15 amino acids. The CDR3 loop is CASSRGLAGAETQYF. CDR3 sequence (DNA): TGCGCCAGCAGCCGGGGACTAGCGGGCGCAGAGACCCAGTACTTC.

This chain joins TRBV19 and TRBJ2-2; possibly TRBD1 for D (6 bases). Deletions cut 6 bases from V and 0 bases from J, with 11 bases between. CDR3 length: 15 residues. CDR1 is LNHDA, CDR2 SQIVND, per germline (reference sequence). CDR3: CASSRTAANTGELFF. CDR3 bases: TGTGCCAGTAGCAGGACAGCCGCGAACACCGGGGAGCTGTTTTTT. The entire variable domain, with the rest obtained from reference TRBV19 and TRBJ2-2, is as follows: DGGITQSPKYLFRKEGQNVTLSCEQNLNHDAMYWYRQDPGQGLRLIYYSQIVNDFQKGDIAEGYSVSREKKESFPLTVTSAQKNPTAFYLCASSRTAANTGELFFGEGSRLTVL.

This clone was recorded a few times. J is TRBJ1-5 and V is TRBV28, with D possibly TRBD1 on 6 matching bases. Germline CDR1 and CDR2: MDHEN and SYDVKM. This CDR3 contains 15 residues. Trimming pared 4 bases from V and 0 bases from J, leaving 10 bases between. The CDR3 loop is CASSSGHHSNQPQHF. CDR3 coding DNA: TGTGCCAGCAGTTCGGGACACCATAGCAATCAGCCCCAGCATTTT.

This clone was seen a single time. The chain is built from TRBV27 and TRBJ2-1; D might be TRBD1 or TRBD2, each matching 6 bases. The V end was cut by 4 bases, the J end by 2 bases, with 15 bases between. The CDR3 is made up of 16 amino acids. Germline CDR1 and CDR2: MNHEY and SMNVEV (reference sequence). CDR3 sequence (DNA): TGTGCCAGCAGTTACCTGGACAGCGGGCCCTACAATGAGCAGTTCTTC. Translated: CASSYLDSGPYNEQFF.

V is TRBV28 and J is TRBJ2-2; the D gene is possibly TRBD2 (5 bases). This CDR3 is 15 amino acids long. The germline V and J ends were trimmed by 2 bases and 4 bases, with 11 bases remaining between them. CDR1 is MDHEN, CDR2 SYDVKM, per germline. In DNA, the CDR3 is TGTGCCAGCAGTTTAAACGGGATAGGCACCGGGGAGCTGTTTTTT. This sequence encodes CASSLNGIGTGELFF.

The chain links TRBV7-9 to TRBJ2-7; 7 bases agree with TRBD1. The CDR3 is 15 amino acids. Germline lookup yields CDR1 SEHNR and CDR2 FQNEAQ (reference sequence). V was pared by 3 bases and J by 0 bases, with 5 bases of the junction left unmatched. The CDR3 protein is CASSFLQGISYEQYF. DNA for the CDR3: TGTGCCAGCAGCTTCCTACAGGGGATCTCCTACGAGCAGTACTTC.

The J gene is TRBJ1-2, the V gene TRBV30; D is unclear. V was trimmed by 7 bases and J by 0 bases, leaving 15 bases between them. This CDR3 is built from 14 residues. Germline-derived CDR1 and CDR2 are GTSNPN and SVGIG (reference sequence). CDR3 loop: CASPNGGANYGYTF. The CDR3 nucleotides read TGTGCCTCCCCAAACGGTGGAGCTAACTATGGCTACACCTTC.

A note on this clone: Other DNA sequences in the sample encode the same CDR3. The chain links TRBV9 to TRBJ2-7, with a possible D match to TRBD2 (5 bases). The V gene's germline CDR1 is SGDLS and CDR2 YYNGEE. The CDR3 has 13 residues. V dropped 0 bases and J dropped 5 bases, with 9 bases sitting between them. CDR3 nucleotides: TGTGCCAGCAGCGTAGGTTCGGGGAACGAGCAGTACTTC. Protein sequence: CASSVGSGNEQYF.

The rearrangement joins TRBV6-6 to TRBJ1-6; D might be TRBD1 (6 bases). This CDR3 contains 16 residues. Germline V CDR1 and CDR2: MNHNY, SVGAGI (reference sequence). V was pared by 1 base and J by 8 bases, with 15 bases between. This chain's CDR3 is CASSYYSRQDDSPLHF. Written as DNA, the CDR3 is TGTGCCAGCAGTTACTACTCCCGACAGGATGATTCACCCCTCCACTTT.

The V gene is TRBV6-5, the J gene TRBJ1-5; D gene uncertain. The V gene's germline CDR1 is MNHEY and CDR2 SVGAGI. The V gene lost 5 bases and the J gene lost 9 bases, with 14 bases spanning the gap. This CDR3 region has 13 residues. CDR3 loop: CASSPRSLMPQHF. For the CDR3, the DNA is TGTGCCAGCAGTCCCAGGTCTCTGATGCCCCAGCATTTT.

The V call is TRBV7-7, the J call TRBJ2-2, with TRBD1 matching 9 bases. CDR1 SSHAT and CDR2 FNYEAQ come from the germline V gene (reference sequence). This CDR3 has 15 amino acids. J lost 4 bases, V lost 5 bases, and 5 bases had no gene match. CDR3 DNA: TGTGCCAGCAGCAGGGACAGGGCGAGCACCGGGGAGCTGTTTTTT. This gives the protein CASSRDRASTGELFF.

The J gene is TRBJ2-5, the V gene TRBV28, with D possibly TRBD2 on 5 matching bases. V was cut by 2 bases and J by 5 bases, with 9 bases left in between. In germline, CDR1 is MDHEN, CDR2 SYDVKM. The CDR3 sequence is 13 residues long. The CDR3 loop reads CASSLVRGETQYF. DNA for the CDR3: TGTGCCAGCAGTTTAGTGCGCGGGGAGACCCAGTACTTC.

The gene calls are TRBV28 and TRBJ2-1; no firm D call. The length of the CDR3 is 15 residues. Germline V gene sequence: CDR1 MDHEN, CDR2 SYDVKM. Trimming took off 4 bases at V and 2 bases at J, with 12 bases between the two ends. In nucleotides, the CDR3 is TGTGCCAGCAGTTCTCGGATGGGTACCTACAATGAGCAGTTCTTC. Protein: CASSSRMGTYNEQFF.

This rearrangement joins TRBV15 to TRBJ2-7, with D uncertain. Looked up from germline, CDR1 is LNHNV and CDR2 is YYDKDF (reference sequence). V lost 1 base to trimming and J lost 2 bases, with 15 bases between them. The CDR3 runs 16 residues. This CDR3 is CATSRVYGPETYEQYF. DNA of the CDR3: TGTGCCACCAGCAGAGTCTATGGACCGGAGACCTACGAGCAGTACTTC.

In nucleotides, the CDR3 is TGCGCCAGCAGCCCTTACCCCGCGACTAGCGGGTCTTACGAGCAGTACTTC. As protein: CASSPYPATSGSYEQYF. V gene TRBV4-3 combines with J gene TRBJ2-7; 10 nucleotides agree with TRBD2. V was pared by 4 bases and J by 4 bases, with 13 bases of the junction left unmatched. The CDR3 sequence is 17 residues long. Germline CDR1 is LGHNA and CDR2 is YSLEER.

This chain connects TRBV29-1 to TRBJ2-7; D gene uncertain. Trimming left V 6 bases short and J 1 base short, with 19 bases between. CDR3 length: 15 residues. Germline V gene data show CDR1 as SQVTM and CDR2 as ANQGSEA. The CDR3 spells CSVLGFGLASYEQYF. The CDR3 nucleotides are TGCAGCGTCCTAGGTTTTGGGTTGGCGTCCTACGAGCAGTACTTC.

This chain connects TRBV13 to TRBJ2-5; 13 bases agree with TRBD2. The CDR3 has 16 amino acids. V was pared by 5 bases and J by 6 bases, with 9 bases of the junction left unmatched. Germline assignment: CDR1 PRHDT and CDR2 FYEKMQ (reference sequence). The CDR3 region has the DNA TGTGCCAGCAGCCCCCCTAGGACTAGCGGGAGTCAGACCCAGTACTTC. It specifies CASSPPRTSGSQTQYF.